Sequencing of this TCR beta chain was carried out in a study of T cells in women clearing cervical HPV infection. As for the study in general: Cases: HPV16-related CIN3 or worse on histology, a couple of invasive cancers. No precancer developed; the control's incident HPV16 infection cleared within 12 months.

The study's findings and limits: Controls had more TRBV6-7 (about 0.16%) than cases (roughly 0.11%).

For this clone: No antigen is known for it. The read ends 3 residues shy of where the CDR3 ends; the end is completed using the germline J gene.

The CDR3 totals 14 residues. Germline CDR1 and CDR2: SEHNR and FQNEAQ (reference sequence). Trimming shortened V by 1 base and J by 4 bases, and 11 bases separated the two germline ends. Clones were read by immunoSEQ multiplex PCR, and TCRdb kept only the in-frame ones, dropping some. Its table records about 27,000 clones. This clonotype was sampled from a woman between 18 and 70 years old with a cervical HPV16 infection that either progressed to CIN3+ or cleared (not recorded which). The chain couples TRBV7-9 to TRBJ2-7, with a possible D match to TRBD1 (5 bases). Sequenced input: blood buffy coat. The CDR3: CASSLGAGWYEQYF. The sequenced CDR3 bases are TGTGCCAGCAGCTTAGGGGCAGGGTGGTACGAG.